The rows below give T cell receptor beta chains drawn from one sample of a study of OX40 agonist ivuxolimab in advanced cancers. Produced via immunoSEQ multiplex PCR; TCRdb's table is partial and in-frame only. The top ten clones hold roughly 1.9% of a sample with tens of thousands of clones, 85% to 90% of them seen once. This specimen was CD4+ or CD8+ T cells sorted from blood, taken in a trial of the OX40 agonist ivuxolimab. The receptor set was obtained from an adult with an advanced solid tumor such as melanoma, head and neck, liver or kidney cancer. Both conserved end residues are part of each CDR3. D genes are given only for firm matches. Rows give clone size only sometimes, using once, few, many, or a class for an expanded clone.

d_call clone_size j_call v_call cdr3_aa cdr3_nt
. . TRBJ1-5 TRBV2 CASSETGQNQPQHF TGTGCCAGCAGTGAAACGGGGCAAAATCAGCCCCAGCATTTT
. . TRBJ2-2 TRBV19 CASSIVTVNTGELFF TGTGCCAGTAGTATTGTCACAGTAAACACCGGGGAGCTGTTTTTT
. . TRBJ1-2 TRBV18 CASSTDFGNYGYTF TGTGCCAGCTCAACCGATTTCGGCAACTATGGCTACACCTTC
. . TRBJ1-3 TRBV18 CASSPRTANTGGNTIYF TGTGCCAGCTCACCAAGAACAGCGAACACCGGGGGAAACACCATATATTTT
. . TRBJ2-5 TRBV6-6 CASSRGAIVETQYF TGTGCCAGCAGTAGGGGGGCCATAGTGGAGACCCAGTACTTC
TRBD1 . TRBJ2-4 TRBV10-2 CASSDRQGRNIQYF TGCGCCAGCAGTGATCGACAGGGCAGGAACATTCAGTACTTC
. . TRBJ2-7 TRBV6-1 CASSNRQMQYF TGTGCCAGCAGTAATCGACAGATGCAGTACTTC
. . TRBJ2-5 TRBV18 CASSADQETQYF TGTGCCAGCTCAGCGGACCAAGAGACCCAGTACTTC
. . TRBJ2-6 TRBV7-2 CASSSRGQTYSGANVLTF TGTGCCAGCAGCTCCCGGGGGCAAACCTACTCTGGGGCCAACGTCCTGACTTTC
. . TRBJ1-6 TRBV7-2 CASSFFGNSPLHF TGTGCCAGCAGCTTTTTTGGGAATTCACCCCTCCACTTT
. . TRBJ2-7 TRBV2 CASSRGPGVSYEQYF TGTGCCAGCAGCCGAGGTCCGGGGGTTTCCTACGAGCAGTACTTC
. once TRBJ1-5 TRBV5-6 CASSSAQGGQPQHF TGTGCCAGCAGCTCAGCACAGGGAGGCCAGCCCCAGCATTTT
TRBD1 . TRBJ1-3 TRBV19 CASSPIGTGLFSGNTIYF TGTGCCAGTAGCCCAATCGGGACAGGATTATTCTCTGGAAACACCATATATTTT
TRBD1 . TRBJ1-2 TRBV28 CASSTLVVLGTGRSYTF TGTGCCAGCAGCACCCTTGTAGTACTCGGGACAGGGAGGAGCTACACCTTC
. . TRBJ2-1 TRBV5-1 CASSLGTNSIYNEQFF TGCGCCAGCAGCTTGGGGACCAATAGTATCTACAATGAGCAGTTCTTC
. . TRBJ1-5 TRBV7-2 CASSLALHNQPQHF TGTGCCAGCAGCTTAGCGCTACACAATCAGCCCCAGCATTTT
. . TRBJ1-4 TRBV7-2 CASSPQVGGREKLFF TGTGCCAGCAGCCCGCAGGTGGGAGGTCGCGAAAAACTGTTTTTT
TRBD2 . TRBJ2-1 TRBV6-5 CASSYFGGSYNEQFF TGTGCCAGCAGTTACTTCGGGGGGTCCTACAATGAGCAGTTCTTC
TRBD1 few TRBJ1-1 TRBV10-3 CAINNERRQGREGAFF TGTGCCATCAATAACGAGAGGAGACAGGGAAGGGAGGGAGCTTTCTTT
. . TRBJ2-3 TRBV6-4 CASSDGEGDADTQYF TGTGCCAGCAGTGACGGGGAAGGGGATGCAGATACGCAGTATTTT
TRBD1 once TRBJ2-2 TRBV30 CAWSRRGPNTGELFF TGTGCCTGGAGTAGAAGGGGGCCCAACACCGGGGAGCTGTTTTTT
. . TRBJ2-5 TRBV6-6 CASSYFQETQYF TGTGCCAGCAGTTATTTCCAAGAGACCCAGTACTTC